The clone carrying this T cell receptor beta chain showed up just a few times. The antigen is not known. The data belong to a study of T-cell reconstitution after alpha-beta-depleted transplantation in children. The CDR3 runs to 15 residues. The V gene end was trimmed by 0 bases and the J gene end by 4 bases; junction bases not matched to a gene: 5. CDR1 SGDLS and CDR2 YYNGEE come from the germline V gene. Study-wide findings and caveats: Several hundred rapidly expanded clones from non-depleted graft cells reportedly supplied alpha-beta T cells about two months post-transplant.

Unique molecular identifiers featured in how the TCRbeta library was prepared. TCRdb ran MiXCR on the PCR reads and lists one entry per CDR3 protein. The profile covers some 80,000 distinct CDR3 sequences, with about a sixth appearing a single time and around half taken by the ten largest. The input for sequencing was PBMCs, mostly from graft donor cells, taken 360 days after TCRalphabeta/CD19-depleted stem cell transplant. The chain has TRBV9 and TRBJ2-7; 9 bases align to TRBD2. This TCR came from a male patient between 2 and 15 years old who had a stem cell transplant for acute lymphoblastic leukemia, so the T cells may come from the graft donor. The CDR3 DNA reads as TGTGCCAGCAGCGTAGATAGCGGGAGTTTTTACGAGCAGTACTTC. It yields the protein CASSVDSGSFYEQYF.